This T cell receptor beta chain was documented in a study of control samples from healthy donors and cancer patients. This CDR3 contains 16 residues. Germline V gene sequence: CDR1 WNHNN, CDR2 SYGVQD (reference sequence). Trimming removed 3 bases from V and 2 bases from J; junction bases left unmatched: 7. The data were produced by immunoSEQ multiplex PCR, yet TCRdb's version contains in-frame clones alone and is incomplete. The sample contains about 130,000 clones, over 85% of which appear only once. This TCR came from a man aged 50 to 60 with head and neck cancer. The rearrangement links TRBV10-1 to TRBJ2-5; 9 bases map to TRBD2. The specimen sequenced was PBMCs. CDR3 sequence: CASSDEAGGAQETQYF. CDR3 DNA: TGCGCCAGCAGTGACGAGGCGGGAGGGGCTCAAGAGACCCAGTACTTC.